The clone carrying this TCR beta chain came up a few times. Its antigen is unknown. The entry originates in a study of T cells after yellow fever vaccination. Findings and caveats of the study: The presence of abundant clonotypes contaminating from the bulk population was possible in FACS-sorted repertoires. Some clonotypes, a small share, were shared between CD4 and CD8 compartments.

Universal primer sites and UMIs were introduced during 5'RACE template-switching synthesis of TCR cDNA. TCRdb reprocessed the 5' RACE reads with MiXCR, giving one entry per CDR3 protein. The sample holds about 320,000 distinct CDR3 sequences, around 4.5% seen once. The sequencing used PBMCs, collected 15 days after the yellow fever booster vaccination. This receptor was taken from a man younger than 35 who received the YFV17D yellow fever vaccine.

CDR3 protein: CATGGGRSSTDTQYF. For the CDR3, the DNA is TGTGCCACGGGAGGCGGGAGATCTAGCACAGATACGCAGTATTTT. The chain has TRBV6-1 and TRBJ2-3; the match to TRBD2 covers 7 bases. Germline CDR1 and CDR2: MNHNS and SASEGT. J was trimmed by 0 bases and V by 10 bases; bases with no gene match: 10. There are 15 residues in the CDR3.